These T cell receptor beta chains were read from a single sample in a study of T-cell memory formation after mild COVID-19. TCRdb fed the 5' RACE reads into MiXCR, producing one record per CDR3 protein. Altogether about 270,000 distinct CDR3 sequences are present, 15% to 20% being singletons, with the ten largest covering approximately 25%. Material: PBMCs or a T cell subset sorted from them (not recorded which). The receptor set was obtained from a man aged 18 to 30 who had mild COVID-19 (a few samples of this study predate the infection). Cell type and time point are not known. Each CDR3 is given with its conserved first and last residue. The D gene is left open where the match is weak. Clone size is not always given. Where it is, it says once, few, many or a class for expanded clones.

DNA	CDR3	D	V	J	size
TGTGCCAGCAGTAACAGTTATTCACCCCTCCACTTT	CASSNSYSPLHF	NA	TRBV12-3/TRBV12-4	TRBJ1-6	NA
TGCAGCGTTGCAGTAAACAATCAGCCCCAGCATTTT	CSVAVNNQPQHF	NA	TRBV29-1	TRBJ1-5	NA
TGTGCCAGCAGCGTTCTGAGGGGCGAGGGAAATGAGCAGTTCTTC	CASSVLRGEGNEQFF	NA	TRBV7-2	TRBJ2-1	NA
TGTGCCAGCAGTTACTCCCAGGGGCAGGTCGATGGCTACACCTTC	CASSYSQGQVDGYTF	NA	TRBV6-5	TRBJ1-2	NA
TGTGCCAGCAGCTTAGGGAGGGGCCGGATCACAGATACGCAGTATTTT	CASSLGRGRITDTQYF	TRBD2	TRBV7-3	TRBJ2-3	NA
TGTGCCAGCAGCTTGGATGGGACCTACTTTGATGAGCAGTTCTTC	CASSLDGTYFDEQFF	NA	TRBV5-6	TRBJ2-1	NA
TGCGCCAGCAGCCAAACGCCCGGGACGGTGAACACCGGGGAGCTGTTTTTT	CASSQTPGTVNTGELFF	NA	TRBV4-3	TRBJ2-2	NA
TGCAGTGCTCCCTCGAGACAGGGCTGGGGCACAGATACGCAGTATTTT	CSAPSRQGWGTDTQYF	TRBD1	TRBV20-1	TRBJ2-3	few
TGTGCCAGCAGCCCGCACCAGTGGCAGCACTACGAGCAGTACTTC	CASSPHQWQHYEQYF	NA	TRBV7-9	TRBJ2-7	NA
TGTGCCAGCAGCAGCTCGGGGGCGGCCGAAGAACTGTTTTTT	CASSSSGAAEELFF	NA	TRBV4-2	TRBJ1-4	few
TGCAGCGTCCTAGGGGCTAGCTATGGCTACACCTTC	CSVLGASYGYTF	NA	TRBV29-1	TRBJ1-2	few
TGCAGTGCTCCCGACCGGGACTCTACGAACACCGGGGAGCTGTTTTTT	CSAPDRDSTNTGELFF	NA	TRBV20-1	TRBJ2-2	few
TGTGCCAGCAGTCAAGCCGGGAGCCAAGAGACCCAGTACTTC	CASSQAGSQETQYF	NA	TRBV7-2	TRBJ2-5	NA
TGTGCCAGCAGCCCGTACACTGAAGCTTTCTTT	CASSPYTEAFF	NA	TRBV7-2	TRBJ1-1	many
TGCGCCAGCAGCTTGTCCAGGGGGAGCACAGATACGCAGTATTTT	CASSLSRGSTDTQYF	TRBD1	TRBV5-1	TRBJ2-3	many
TGCAGCGTTCTTGAGGGGTCTGGGGCCAACGTCCTGACTTTC	CSVLEGSGANVLTF	NA	TRBV29-1	TRBJ2-6	few
TGTGCCAGCGGACAGACAGGGCTGGACACCATATATTTT	CASGQTGLDTIYF	TRBD1	TRBV6-6	TRBJ1-3	NA
TGCAGTGCCCGGGGACAGCTGATCTATAATTCACCCCTCCACTTT	CSARGQLIYNSPLHF	TRBD1	TRBV20-1	TRBJ1-6	NA
TGTGCCAGCAGTGAGAACAGGGAGATGAGGAGAAGGACTGAAGCTTTCTTT	CASSENREMRRRTEAFF	NA	TRBV6-1	TRBJ1-1	NA
TGTGCCATCAGTGGGGTCTTACCCTACGAGCAGTACTTC	CAISGVLPYEQYF	NA	TRBV10-3	TRBJ2-7	few
TGTGCCAGCAGTTCTATCAACGAGCAGTACTTC	CASSSINEQYF	NA	TRBV12-3/TRBV12-4	TRBJ2-7	NA
TGTGCCAGCAAAACTAGTCAGGTGCTCTATGGCTACACCTTC	CASKTSQVLYGYTF	NA	TRBV6-5	TRBJ1-2	few
TGTGCCAGCAGTTACGGAGCGGGGGCGCTTGAGCAGTACTTC	CASSYGAGALEQYF	TRBD2	TRBV6-5	TRBJ2-7	few
TGTGCCAGCAGCTCAGGGACAGGGAAAGAAGGGACCCAGTACTTC	CASSSGTGKEGTQYF	TRBD1	TRBV7-3	TRBJ2-5	NA
TGTGCCAGCTCGCCAAGCGGGGTTTACACAGATACGCAGTATTTT	CASSPSGVYTDTQYF	TRBD2	TRBV18	TRBJ2-3	NA
TGTGCCAGCAGGGCGGGACACCTCTACGAGCAGTACTTC	CASRAGHLYEQYF	NA	TRBV12-3/TRBV12-4	TRBJ2-7	few
TGCAGCGTTGAGGCCGGGACAGAATCCTACGAGCAGTACTTC	CSVEAGTESYEQYF	TRBD1	TRBV29-1	TRBJ2-7	NA
TGTGCCACCAGCAGAGTGACCTCCACAGATACGCAGTATTTT	CATSRVTSTDTQYF	NA	TRBV15	TRBJ2-3	NA
TGTGCCAGCAAGGGGACAGGTGAAAATGAGCAGTTCTTC	CASKGTGENEQFF	TRBD1	TRBV2	TRBJ2-1	NA
TGTGCCAGCAGTTACTTGGGACTTTACAATGAGCAGTTCTTC	CASSYLGLYNEQFF	NA	TRBV6-2/TRBV6-3	TRBJ2-1	NA
TGTGCCAGCAGCACAGACAGGTACAATGAGCAGTTCTTC	CASSTDRYNEQFF	NA	TRBV7-3	TRBJ2-1	NA
TGCGCCAGCAGTACTAGGACTAGCGGGGCTAATGAGCAGTTCTTC	CASSTRTSGANEQFF	TRBD2	TRBV10-1	TRBJ2-1	NA
TGTGCCAGCAGGACCGCTCAGAACACCGGGGAGCTGTTTTTT	CASRTAQNTGELFF	NA	TRBV28	TRBJ2-2	few
TGTGCCACCAGTGAGTCCGGCAATCAGCCCCAGCATTTT	CATSESGNQPQHF	NA	TRBV24-1	TRBJ1-5	NA
TGTGCCAGCAGCCCAAACGCCGGGGGACCGGCCTACGAGCAGTACTTC	CASSPNAGGPAYEQYF	NA	TRBV7-6	TRBJ2-7	many
TGTGCCGGCACCCGGGACAGGGACACAGATACGCAGTATTTT	CAGTRDRDTDTQYF	TRBD1	TRBV7-2	TRBJ2-3	many
TGCGCCAGCAGCCAACCTCCTCCCCGAGCGGGCGGGCAGTATTTT	CASSQPPPRAGGQYF	NA	TRBV4-1	TRBJ2-3	NA
TGCAGCGTTGCCCTTGGGGGGGATGGGACTGAAGCTTTCTTT	CSVALGGDGTEAFF	NA	TRBV29-1	TRBJ1-1	few
TGTGCCAGCAGTTTGGACGGGGCTAGGGCAGATACGCAGTATTTT	CASSLDGARADTQYF	NA	TRBV12-3/TRBV12-4	TRBJ2-3	NA
TGTGCCAGCAGTTACTCGATGACAGACCCCTCCTACGAGCAGTACTTC	CASSYSMTDPSYEQYF	NA	TRBV6-5	TRBJ2-7	NA
TGTGCCAGCAGCCGACGGACTAGCGGGGGAGCTCCGAATGAGCAGTTCTTC	CASSRRTSGGAPNEQFF	TRBD2	TRBV4-2	TRBJ2-1	few
TGTGCCAGCAGTGATCCTGGTGGGCCCAGGACAGATACGCAGTATTTT	CASSDPGGPRTDTQYF	NA	TRBV6-1	TRBJ2-3	NA
TGTGCCAGCAGCTTAGATCAAGCTGGGTACGGCTACACCTTC	CASSLDQAGYGYTF	NA	TRBV11-2	TRBJ1-2	few
TGTGCCAGCAGTCCAGGCGGGACTAGCGCTCACAATGAGCAGTTCTTC	CASSPGGTSAHNEQFF	TRBD2	TRBV12-3/TRBV12-4	TRBJ2-1	NA